The 27 T cell receptor beta chains presented below share a single source sample, sequenced in a study of blood T cell repertoires in COVID-19. TCRdb keeps only in-frame clones here, not all; method: immunoSEQ multiplex PCR. The sample shows 250,000 to 350,000 clones, around nine tenths of them seen only once. Sequencing was done on a sample of peripheral blood. These receptors originate from a young woman with COVID-19, enrolled during active disease.

The rearrangement links TRBV10-1 to TRBJ2-6, with D maybe TRBD1 (6 bases). The CDR3 extends over 16 amino acids. V lost 6 bases and J lost 4, with 16 bases in between. Germline V gene data show CDR1 as WNHNN and CDR2 as SYGVQD (reference sequence). CDR3 coding DNA: TGCGCCAGCAGCGATGACAGGCCCTCAGGGGCCAACGTCCTGACTTTC. This codes for CASSDDRPSGANVLTF.

This clone has just one count. The chain carries TRBV18 and TRBJ2-5; TRBD1 might be the D (5 bases). Deletions cut 0 bases from V and 2 bases from J, with 7 bases between. CDR3 length: 14 amino acids. Germline V gene lookup returns CDR1 KGHSH and CDR2 LQKENI. The DNA of the CDR3 is TGTGCCAGCTCACCACCTGCAGGGCAAGAGACCCAGTACTTC. Translation: CASSPPAGQETQYF.

The V gene is TRBV12-1, the J gene TRBJ2-3; the table's D call, TRBD2, has no DNA check behind it. TRBV12-1 is termed a pseudogene. CDR3 size: 18 residues. The CDR3 coding sequence is TGTGCCAGCAGACGCGGGACTCCACCAAATCCTAGCACAGATACGCAGTATTTT. Protein sequence: CASRRGTPPNPSTDTQYF.

In this sample, this clone turned up a few times. J is TRBJ2-1 and V is TRBV28, with TRBD2 identical over 7 bases. J lost 4 bases, V lost 6 bases, and 12 bases had no gene match. Looked up from germline, CDR1 is MDHEN and CDR2 is SYDVKM. The CDR3 extends over 16 amino acids. The DNA for the CDR3 is TGTGCCAGCAGCACGACCGCTAGGGGAGGGTACAATGAGCAGTTCTTC. As protein: CASSTTARGGYNEQFF.

With respect to this clone: At the DNA level, this CDR3 is encoded by other sequences in the same sample as well. The chain has TRBV2 and TRBJ2-1; 9 positions agree with TRBD2. Germline CDR1 is SNHLY and CDR2 is FYNNEI. V shed 4 bases, J shed 0 bases, and the junction held 1 base outside the gene matches. This CDR3 has 15 amino acids. Here the CDR3 DNA reads TGTGCCAGCAGTGCGACTAGCGGCTCCTACAATGAGCAGTTCTTC. Protein sequence: CASSATSGSYNEQFF.

The genes are TRBV7-2 and TRBJ2-3; no firm D call. CDR1 is SGHTA and CDR2 is FQGNSA in the germline V gene. This CDR3 contains 11 residues. V lost 4 bases and J 6 bases, leaving 5 bases between the germline ends. CDR3 region: CASSSLDTQYF. The CDR3 DNA sequence: TGTGCCAGCAGCTCCCTGGATACGCAGTATTTT.

The V call is TRBV10-3, the J call TRBJ2-7; D is perhaps TRBD2 (6 bases). The V gene's germline CDR1 is ENHRY and CDR2 SYGVKD. Trimming took 2 bases from V and 3 from J, leaving 11 bases between them. The CDR3 has 14 amino acids. Here the CDR3 DNA reads TGTGCCATCAGTGAGGGTCGGGAGCTCTACGAGCAGTACTTC. This translates into CAISEGRELYEQYF.

The table lists this clone with a few counts. V usage is TRBV4-1 and J usage is TRBJ1-6; D is unresolved. Germline lookup yields CDR1 MGHRA and CDR2 YSYEKL. The CDR3 extends over 16 amino acids. Trimming stripped 0 bases from V and 0 bases from J, with 6 bases between. The chain's CDR3 is CASSQEGSSYNSPLHF. The CDR3 DNA reads as TGCGCCAGCAGCCAAGAGGGGAGCTCCTATAATTCACCCCTCCACTTT.

The V call is TRBV6-4, the J call TRBJ1-2; TRBD1 agrees at 7 bases. The CDR3 is 13 amino acids. Looked up from germline, CDR1 is MRHNA and CDR2 is SNTAGT. Trimming took 5 bases from V and 7 from J; bases not matched to a gene: 7. The CDR3: CASSSQGQVGYTF. The CDR3 DNA reads as TGTGCCAGCAGTTCACAGGGGCAAGTTGGCTACACCTTC.

The rearrangement links TRBV30 to TRBJ2-5; D may be TRBD2 (6 bases). CDR3 size: 12 residues. CDR1 is GTSNPN and CDR2 is SVGIG in the germline V gene (reference sequence). Trimming removed 4 bases from V and 4 bases from J, with 10 bases in between. The CDR3 reads CAWKAGGETQYF. CDR3 sequence (DNA): TGTGCCTGGAAGGCCGGGGGAGAGACCCAGTACTTC.

This clone came up once. V is TRBV6-1 and J is TRBJ1-2; D gene uncertain. Germline lookup yields CDR1 MNHNS and CDR2 SASEGT. The CDR3 is 11 residues long. Trimming took off 2 bases at V and 8 bases at J, with 6 bases between the two ends. CDR3 bases: TGTGCCAGCAGTGAAACGGGAGGCTACACCTTC. This sequence encodes CASSETGGYTF.

The chain combines TRBV7-9 with TRBJ2-1; D not resolved. Germline CDR1 and CDR2: SEHNR and FQNEAQ (reference sequence). The CDR3 length is 12 residues. Trimming left V 5 bases short and J 8 bases short, with 10 bases between. CDR3 sequence (DNA): TGTGCCAGCAGCCTCCAGCAGGATGAGCAGTTCTTC. Protein sequence: CASSLQQDEQFF.

The chain is built from TRBV7-6 and TRBJ1-1; a possible D gene is TRBD1 (6 bases). Germline values: CDR1 SGHVS, CDR2 FNYEAQ. This CDR3 is 14 amino acids long. The V gene lost 5 bases and the J gene lost 2 bases, with 12 bases spanning the gap. The CDR3 nucleotides are TGTGCCAGCAGCCCCCAGGGGAGTAACACTGAAGCTTTCTTT. It is translated as CASSPQGSNTEAFF.

CDR3 amino acids: CASSSGQTEETQYF. The DNA of the CDR3 is TGTGCCAGCTCATCGGGACAGACAGAAGAGACCCAGTACTTC. The chain carries TRBV18 and TRBJ2-5; TRBD1 matches 7 bases. This CDR3 comprises 14 residues. V was clipped by 5 bases and J by 3 bases; unmatched bases: 6. CDR1 is KGHSH, CDR2 LQKENI, per germline.

The gene calls are TRBV1 and TRBJ2-1; the D segment call TRBD2 is taken from the table without a DNA check. TRBV1 is a pseudogene segment. The CDR3 covers 16 residues. In DNA form, the CDR3 reads TGCACCAGCAGCCAAGATGAGCTAGCGGGAGGATCGGGCGAATTCTTC. Its translation is CTSSQDELAGGSGEFF.

The chain combines TRBV24-1 with TRBJ1-5, with a possible D match to TRBD1 (6 bases). CDR3 length equals 15 residues. The germline V and J ends were trimmed by 4 bases and 0 bases, with 9 bases remaining between them. The germline gives CDR1 KGHDR, CDR2 SFDVKD. CDR3 in DNA: TGTGCCACCAGTGAAGGACAGTATAGCAATCAGCCCCAGCATTTT. Its translation: CATSEGQYSNQPQHF.

The chain is built from TRBV7-9 and TRBJ2-3, with TRBD2 matching over 8 bases. Germline trimming cut 1 base from V and 4 bases from J; bases unmatched to any gene: 13. Per the germline V gene, CDR1 is SEHNR and CDR2 is FQNEAQ (reference sequence). This CDR3 is built from 18 residues. CDR3 bases: TGTGCCAGCAGCTTAGTCGGCCTAGCGGGCGACGTCCCAGATACGCAGTATTTT. Translated, it gives CASSLVGLAGDVPDTQYF.

The V and J genes are TRBV5-1 and TRBJ1-1, with D unclear. Trimming left V 0 bases short and J 7 bases short, with 4 bases between. The CDR3 runs to 11 residues. Germline-derived CDR1 and CDR2 are SGHRS and YFSETQ. The DNA of the CDR3 is TGCGCCAGCAGCTTGGGAGGTGAAGCTTTCTTT. Translated: CASSLGGEAFF.

The chain has TRBV5-1 and TRBJ2-7, with 8 nucleotides matching TRBD2. This CDR3 spans 14 amino acids. Losses at the gene ends were 3 bases for V and 6 bases for J; bases not matched to a gene: 8. Germline CDR1 SGHRS, CDR2 YFSETQ. This chain's CDR3 is CASSWGLAGGEQYF. Here the CDR3 DNA reads TGCGCCAGCAGCTGGGGACTCGCGGGAGGCGAGCAGTACTTC.

This clone occurred once. Within the sample, other DNA sequences also encode this same CDR3. The chain joins TRBV28 to TRBJ1-5; 8 bases are a match to TRBD1. The CDR3 covers 15 residues. Looked up from germline, CDR1 is MDHEN and CDR2 is SYDVKM. The junction had 2 bases not matched to a gene; V was cut back by 3 bases and J by 1 base. CDR3 residues: CASSFAGGSNQPQHF. For the CDR3, the DNA is TGTGCCAGCAGTTTTGCAGGGGGCAGCAATCAGCCCCAGCATTTT. Full variable domain (rest looked up from reference TRBV28 and TRBJ1-5): DVKVTQSSRYLVKRTGEKVFLECVQDMDHENMFWYRQDPGLGLRLIYFSYDVKMKEKGDIPEGYSVSREKKERFSLILESASTNQTSMYLCASSFAGGSNQPQHFGDGTRLSIL.

V and J are TRBV7-3 and TRBJ2-7; TRBD1 is a possible D gene (6 bases). Between the trimmed V and J ends, which lost 3 bases and 3 bases, there was a span of 9 bases. The germline gives CDR1 SGHTA, CDR2 FQGTGA. The CDR3 runs to 13 residues. The CDR3 protein is CASSLDRGYEQYF. CDR3 in DNA: TGTGCCAGCAGCTTGGACAGAGGCTACGAGCAGTACTTC.

The gene calls are TRBV10-2 and TRBJ2-3, with a possible D match to TRBD2 (6 bases). V lost 3 bases and J lost 3, with 13 bases in between. Germline V gives CDR1 WSHSY, CDR2 SAAADI. The CDR3 has 15 residues. CDR3 region: CASSDLGTGTDTQYF. The CDR3, as DNA: TGCGCCAGCAGTGACCTCGGGACTGGGACAGATACGCAGTATTTT.

The chain links TRBV28 to TRBJ2-3; TRBD1 aligns across 10 bases. Germline CDR1 and CDR2: MDHEN and SYDVKM. Trimming took 6 bases from V and 5 from J; bases not matched to a gene: 8. The CDR3 loop spans 15 amino acids. The DNA of the CDR3 is TGTGCCAGCAGCGCTGGACAGGGGGGCTTAGATACGCAGTATTTT. Its translation: CASSAGQGGLDTQYF.

V usage is TRBV19 and J usage is TRBJ1-2, with 7 bases matching TRBD1. Germline V gives CDR1 LNHDA, CDR2 SQIVND (reference sequence). The J segment lost 1 base and the V segment lost 6 bases, leaving 14 bases of the junction unmatched. The CDR3 is 17 residues long. The CDR3 here is CASSTTVTGFVNYGYTF. In DNA form, the CDR3 reads TGTGCCAGTAGCACAACCGTGACAGGGTTTGTTAACTATGGCTACACCTTC.

The rearrangement uses TRBV5-5 and TRBJ2-7, with 7 bases identical to TRBD2. CDR1 is SGHKS and CDR2 is YYEKEE in the germline V gene (reference sequence). This CDR3 has 13 amino acids. The trim removed 4 bases at V and 8 bases at J, leaving 9 bases unmatched. The CDR3 DNA reads as TGTGCCAGCAGCGCTGGTGGGGGGGTAAAGCAGTACTTC. Its protein product is CASSAGGGVKQYF.

The gene calls are TRBV7-9 and TRBJ1-1; TRBD1 matches at 9 bases. V shed 5 bases and J 11 bases; nucleotides not matched to a gene: 6. The CDR3 has 12 residues. CDR1 and CDR2 (germline): SEHNR, FQNEAQ (reference sequence). CDR3 coding DNA: TGTGCCAGCAGCCACGGGACAGGGTTCGCTTTCTTT. Its protein is CASSHGTGFAFF.

The J gene is TRBJ2-1, the V gene TRBV28, with unresolved D. Trimming stripped 2 bases from V and 9 bases from J, with 8 bases between. CDR3 size: 12 residues. Germline V gene lookup returns CDR1 MDHEN and CDR2 SYDVKM. DNA of the CDR3: TGTGCCAGCAGTTTACTAGATGGTGAGCAGTTCTTC. As protein: CASSLLDGEQFF. Using reference TRBV28 and TRBJ2-1 for the parts outside the CDR3, the full variable domain is DVKVTQSSRYLVKRTGEKVFLECVQDMDHENMFWYRQDPGLGLRLIYFSYDVKMKEKGDIPEGYSVSREKKERFSLILESASTNQTSMYLCASSLLDGEQFFGPGTRLTVL.